This T cell receptor beta chain was sequenced in a study of metastatic and nonmetastatic thyroid tumors. The overall study: Patients with malignant and benign thyroid disease provided blood and tumor or nodule tissue, whose repertoires were compared.

As for this clone: Antigen: not known. Sequence at one end of the junction differs from germline and may be a read error.

Every patient was untreated before thyroid surgery. Findings of the study overall: Benign nodules were reported to have significantly lower TCR beta diversity than malignant thyroid tumors, in blood and tumor.

Germline V gene data show CDR1 as SGDLS and CDR2 as YYNGEE. The CDR3 loop spans 15 amino acids. Source study methods: Clinicopathological groups differed in CDR3, with these differences serving to build a distant-metastasis classifier for papillary thyroid cancer. TCRdb reassembled clones from the PCR reads with MiXCR. TCRdb assigned the V and J calls; the authors' analysis was not used. The repertoire includes around 15,000 clones, roughly a quarter of them detected once, and around 8% sits in the top ten. Sample: tumor tissue. The J gene is TRBJ2-2, the V gene TRBV9; 7 bases match TRBD1. The origin of this receptor is a female donor with papillary thyroid cancer or a benign thyroid nodule (not recorded which). Some clones in this sample may be carry-over from other donors' samples. DNA of the CDR3: TGTGCCAGCAGCCTCGGGCAGGGGGTGACCGGTGAGCTGTTTTTT. Its translation: CASSLGQGVTGELFF.